This T cell receptor (beta chain) was observed in a study of T cell clonality in common variable immunodeficiency. This clone was seen a handful of times. Its antigen is still unknown. Read data end 3 residues before the CDR3 end; the end is taken from the germline J gene. This CDR3 spans 13 amino acids. The germline V gene has CDR1 KGHSH and CDR2 LQKENI. The germline V and J ends were trimmed by 3 bases and 4 bases, with 10 bases remaining between them. Only in-frame clones appear in the TCRdb table, and some are missing; sequencing was by immunoSEQ multiplex PCR. Captured here are approximately 52,000 clones, none seen once; the top ten comprise 3.4%. The study, taken as a whole, reports: CVID subjects had higher TCRbeta clonality than healthy controls, most marked in about a third. Patient heterogeneity in the CVID cohort limited correlations between repertoire features and clinical complications. Reportedly, TCR beta sequences from common variable immunodeficiency showed fewer deletions and N-nucleotide insertions.

The sequencing sample was made of peripheral blood mononuclear cells. The chain carries TRBV18 and TRBJ2-7; D is uncertain. This receptor was obtained from a person between 18 and 69 years old in good health. The CDR3 region is CASSPSRLYEQYF. CDR3 bases read: TGTGCCAGCTCACCCTCCCGACTTTACGAG.